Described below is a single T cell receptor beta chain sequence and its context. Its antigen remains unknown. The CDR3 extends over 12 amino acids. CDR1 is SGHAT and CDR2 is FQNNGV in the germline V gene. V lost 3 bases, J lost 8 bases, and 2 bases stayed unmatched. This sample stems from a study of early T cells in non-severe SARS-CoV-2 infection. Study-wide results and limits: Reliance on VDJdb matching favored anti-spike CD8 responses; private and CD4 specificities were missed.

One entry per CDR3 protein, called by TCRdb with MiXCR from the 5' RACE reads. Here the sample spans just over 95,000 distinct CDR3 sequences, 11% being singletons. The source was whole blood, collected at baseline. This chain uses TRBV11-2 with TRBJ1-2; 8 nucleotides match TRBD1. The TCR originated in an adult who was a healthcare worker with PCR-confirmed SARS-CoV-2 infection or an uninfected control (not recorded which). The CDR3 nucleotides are TGTGCCAGCAGCTTGTCAGGGGGCGGCTACACCTTC. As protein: CASSLSGGGYTF. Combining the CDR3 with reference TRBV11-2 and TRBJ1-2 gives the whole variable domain EAGVAQSPRYKIIEKRQSVAFWCNPISGHATLYWYQQILGQGPKLLIQFQNNGVVDDSQLPKDRFSAERLKGVDSTLKIQPAKLEDSAVYLCASSLSGGGYTFGSGTRLTVV.